These T cell receptor beta chains were read from a single sample in a study of cytomegalovirus exposure and HLA in healthy donors. Method: immunoSEQ multiplex PCR; TCRdb's copy keeps in-frame clones and lacks some. This repertoire shows fewer than 200,000 clones, approximately 84% found once; its top ten account for around 4.1%. The sequencing sample was made of PBMCs. Every receptor here comes from a woman aged 45-65 years in good health and CMV-seropositive. Both conserved end residues are part of each CDR3. A D gene is named only where the DNA matches it firmly. Expanded clones are given a class, and other clones once, few, many or no size at all.

d_call: TRBD2; v_call: TRBV4-1; clone_size: .; j_call: TRBJ2-1; cdr3_aa: CASSPPGSGGYNEQFF; cdr3_nt: TGCGCCAGCAGCCCTCCGGGTAGCGGGGGTTACAATGAGCAGTTCTTC
d_call: TRBD1; v_call: TRBV7-2; clone_size: .; j_call: TRBJ2-1; cdr3_aa: CASSLAEGTAHNEQFF; cdr3_nt: TGTGCCAGCAGCTTAGCGGAAGGGACAGCGCATAATGAGCAGTTCTTC
d_call: TRBD1; v_call: TRBV9; clone_size: .; j_call: TRBJ1-2; cdr3_aa: CASSQTGTGYGGYTF; cdr3_nt: TGTGCCAGCAGCCAAACCGGGACAGGGTACGGTGGCTACACCTTC
d_call: TRBD1; v_call: TRBV7-3; clone_size: .; j_call: TRBJ2-1; cdr3_aa: CASSSFSGTGIRNEQFF; cdr3_nt: TGTGCCAGCAGCTCCTTTTCCGGGACAGGGATCCGCAATGAGCAGTTCTTC
d_call: .; v_call: TRBV7-9; clone_size: .; j_call: TRBJ1-3; cdr3_aa: CASSDYYTIYF; cdr3_nt: TGTGCCAGCAGCGACTACTACACCATATATTTT
d_call: TRBD1; v_call: TRBV5-1; clone_size: .; j_call: TRBJ2-3; cdr3_aa: CASSQQGAEGTDTQYF; cdr3_nt: TGCGCCAGCAGCCAGCAGGGGGCTGAAGGTACAGATACGCAGTATTTT
d_call: TRBD1; v_call: TRBV7-9; clone_size: .; j_call: TRBJ2-7; cdr3_aa: CSSSPREGQYYEQYF; cdr3_nt: TGTTCCAGCAGCCCCCGTGAGGGACAGTACTACGAGCAGTACTTC
d_call: .; v_call: TRBV19; clone_size: .; j_call: TRBJ2-4; cdr3_aa: CASSIGQGYDIQYF; cdr3_nt: TGTGCCAGTAGTATTGGGCAGGGTTACGACATTCAGTACTTC
d_call: .; v_call: TRBV30; clone_size: once; j_call: TRBJ1-3; cdr3_aa: CAWSVEVLPGNTIYF; cdr3_nt: TGTGCCTGGAGTGTCGAGGTCCTACCTGGAAACACCATATATTTT
d_call: .; v_call: TRBV10-2; clone_size: .; j_call: TRBJ1-5; cdr3_aa: CASSETPQAGHF; cdr3_nt: TGCGCCAGCAGTGAAACTCCCCAGGCGGGGCATTTT
d_call: .; v_call: TRBV5-1; clone_size: .; j_call: TRBJ1-2; cdr3_aa: CASSLGSGGNYGYTF; cdr3_nt: TGCGCCAGCAGCTTGGGTTCGGGGGGAAACTATGGCTACACCTTC
d_call: TRBD1; v_call: TRBV6-5; clone_size: .; j_call: TRBJ1-6; cdr3_aa: CASSYPRQGNSPLHF; cdr3_nt: TGTGCCAGCAGTTACCCCAGACAGGGTAATTCACCCCTCCACTTT
d_call: TRBD1; v_call: TRBV2; clone_size: once; j_call: TRBJ1-4; cdr3_aa: CASSSDRRGGNEKLFF; cdr3_nt: TGTGCCAGCAGTTCGGACAGGCGAGGGGGTAATGAAAAACTGTTTTTT
d_call: .; v_call: TRBV27; clone_size: .; j_call: TRBJ1-5; cdr3_aa: CASSPSGNNQPQHF; cdr3_nt: TGTGCCAGCAGTCCCTCAGGAAACAATCAGCCCCAGCATTTT
d_call: .; v_call: TRBV27; clone_size: .; j_call: TRBJ1-1; cdr3_aa: CASSYLNRAHTEAFF; cdr3_nt: TGTGCCAGCAGTTATCTAAACAGGGCGCACACTGAAGCTTTCTTT
d_call: TRBD2; v_call: TRBV30; clone_size: once; j_call: TRBJ2-5; cdr3_aa: CAWITPGLAGEKTQYF; cdr3_nt: TGTGCCTGGATCACCCCGGGACTAGCGGGGGAAAAGACCCAGTACTTC
d_call: TRBD2; v_call: TRBV7-9; clone_size: .; j_call: TRBJ2-1; cdr3_aa: CASSLASGDPYNEQFF; cdr3_nt: TGTGCCAGCAGCTTAGCTAGCGGGGACCCCTACAATGAGCAGTTCTTC
d_call: .; v_call: TRBV28; clone_size: .; j_call: TRBJ1-1; cdr3_aa: CASSPGWGAEAFF; cdr3_nt: TGTGCCAGCAGTCCCGGGTGGGGAGCTGAAGCTTTCTTT
d_call: TRBD1; v_call: TRBV5-1; clone_size: .; j_call: TRBJ2-5; cdr3_aa: CASSQDRGRETQYF; cdr3_nt: TGCGCCAGCAGCCAGGACAGGGGGCGAGAGACCCAGTACTTC
d_call: TRBD2; v_call: TRBV7-2; clone_size: .; j_call: TRBJ2-1; cdr3_aa: CASSSSGTTSSYNEQFF; cdr3_nt: TGTGCCAGCAGCTCTTCCGGGACTACTAGCTCCTACAATGAGCAGTTCTTC
d_call: .; v_call: TRBV15; clone_size: .; j_call: TRBJ1-2; cdr3_aa: CATSRGLTYGYTF; cdr3_nt: TGTGCCACCAGCAGAGGACTGACCTATGGCTACACCTTC
d_call: TRBD2; v_call: TRBV7-3; clone_size: once; j_call: TRBJ2-1; cdr3_aa: CASSLTPFGGSHYNEQFF; cdr3_nt: TGTGCCAGCAGCTTAACCCCCTTCGGCGGGAGCCACTACAATGAGCAGTTCTTC
d_call: .; v_call: TRBV5-1; clone_size: few; j_call: TRBJ2-3; cdr3_aa: CASSLAVERSTDTQYF; cdr3_nt: TGCGCCAGCAGCTTGGCGGTTGAGCGTAGCACAGATACGCAGTATTTT
d_call: .; v_call: TRBV6-1; clone_size: .; j_call: TRBJ2-3; cdr3_aa: CASSDRLADTQYF; cdr3_nt: TGTGCCAGCAGTGACCGACTAGCAGATACGCAGTATTTT
d_call: .; v_call: TRBV9; clone_size: .; j_call: TRBJ2-7; cdr3_aa: CASSPELFTYEQYF; cdr3_nt: TGTGCCAGCAGCCCCGAACTTTTTACCTACGAGCAGTACTTC
d_call: TRBD2; v_call: TRBV5-4; clone_size: few; j_call: TRBJ2-7; cdr3_aa: CASSSALALSYEQYF; cdr3_nt: TGTGCCAGCAGCTCGGCACTAGCGTTAAGCTACGAGCAGTACTTC
d_call: .; v_call: TRBV6-5; clone_size: few; j_call: TRBJ1-3; cdr3_aa: CASSSSVGNTIYF; cdr3_nt: TGTGCCAGCAGCTCCTCGGTCGGAAACACCATATATTTT
d_call: TRBD1; v_call: TRBV19; clone_size: .; j_call: TRBJ1-2; cdr3_aa: CASSSGPGQGYYGYTF; cdr3_nt: TGTGCCAGTAGTAGCGGACCAGGACAGGGATACTATGGCTACACCTTC
d_call: .; v_call: TRBV19; clone_size: few; j_call: TRBJ2-1; cdr3_aa: CASSPSGVYNEQFF; cdr3_nt: TGTGCCAGTAGTCCTTCGGGTGTTTACAATGAGCAGTTCTTC
d_call: .; v_call: TRBV4-1; clone_size: few; j_call: TRBJ1-1; cdr3_aa: CASSQAVYTEAFF; cdr3_nt: TGCGCCAGCAGCCAAGCCGTGTACACTGAAGCTTTCTTT
d_call: .; v_call: TRBV7-9; clone_size: .; j_call: TRBJ2-1; cdr3_aa: CAGAQGPGNEQFF; cdr3_nt: TGTGCCGGGGCTCAGGGCCCAGGGAATGAGCAGTTCTTC
d_call: TRBD2; v_call: TRBV9; clone_size: .; j_call: TRBJ2-1; cdr3_aa: CASSVARRSGGNEQFF; cdr3_nt: TGTGCCAGCAGCGTCGCTCGGAGATCGGGGGGCAATGAGCAGTTCTTC
d_call: TRBD2; v_call: TRBV7-9; clone_size: .; j_call: TRBJ2-1; cdr3_aa: CASSPGSSGRNEQFF; cdr3_nt: TGTGCCAGCAGCCCTGGGAGTAGCGGGAGAAATGAGCAGTTCTTC
d_call: .; v_call: TRBV4-2; clone_size: .; j_call: TRBJ1-3; cdr3_aa: CASSHLQALSGNTIYF; cdr3_nt: TGTGCCAGCAGCCACCTACAGGCCCTCTCTGGAAACACCATATATTTT
d_call: .; v_call: TRBV6-4; clone_size: .; j_call: TRBJ1-2; cdr3_aa: CASPPGGRSYGYTF; cdr3_nt: TGTGCCAGCCCCCCGGGGGGCAGGAGCTATGGCTACACCTTC
d_call: TRBD2; v_call: TRBV9; clone_size: once; j_call: TRBJ2-1; cdr3_aa: CASSGSGTYNEQFF; cdr3_nt: TGTGCCAGCAGCGGAAGCGGGACCTACAATGAGCAGTTCTTC
d_call: TRBD1; v_call: TRBV7-2; clone_size: .; j_call: TRBJ1-2; cdr3_aa: CASSSGQGGGYTF; cdr3_nt: TGTGCCAGCAGCTCCGGACAGGGGGGTGGCTACACCTTC
d_call: TRBD1; v_call: TRBV5-1; clone_size: once; j_call: TRBJ1-4; cdr3_aa: CASSMGDSENEKLFF; cdr3_nt: TGCGCCAGCAGCATGGGGGACAGCGAGAATGAAAAACTGTTTTTT
d_call: .; v_call: TRBV28; clone_size: once; j_call: TRBJ2-7; cdr3_aa: CASSFDQGHREQYF; cdr3_nt: TGTGCCAGCAGTTTCGACCAGGGTCACCGGGAGCAGTACTTC
d_call: TRBD1; v_call: TRBV10-3; clone_size: once; j_call: TRBJ1-5; cdr3_aa: CAISVDRTQPQHF; cdr3_nt: TGTGCCATCAGTGTGGACAGGACCCAGCCCCAGCATTTT
d_call: .; v_call: TRBV7-2; clone_size: once; j_call: TRBJ2-3; cdr3_aa: CASNVHPADTQYF; cdr3_nt: TGTGCCAGCAACGTTCACCCAGCAGATACGCAGTATTTT
d_call: .; v_call: TRBV5-1; clone_size: once; j_call: TRBJ1-1; cdr3_aa: CASSLAQGIRTEAFF; cdr3_nt: TGCGCCAGCAGCTTGGCCCAGGGGATAAGGACTGAAGCTTTCTTT
d_call: .; v_call: TRBV11-2; clone_size: .; j_call: TRBJ1-2; cdr3_aa: CASSSPGSLGYGYTF; cdr3_nt: TGTGCCAGCAGCTCCCCAGGGTCCTTGGGCTATGGCTACACCTTC
d_call: TRBD2; v_call: TRBV4-3; clone_size: .; j_call: TRBJ2-1; cdr3_aa: CASSQAQLAATYNEQFF; cdr3_nt: TGCGCCAGCAGCCAAGCCCAACTAGCGGCTACCTACAATGAGCAGTTCTTC
d_call: TRBD1; v_call: TRBV19; clone_size: .; j_call: TRBJ2-1; cdr3_aa: CASRRDRGRSEQFF; cdr3_nt: TGTGCCAGTAGACGGGACAGGGGGCGAAGTGAGCAGTTCTTC
d_call: TRBD1; v_call: TRBV11-3; clone_size: .; j_call: TRBJ2-3; cdr3_aa: CASSTRTGHGGLDTQYF; cdr3_nt: TGTGCCAGCAGCACCCGGACAGGGCACGGTGGGTTGGATACGCAGTATTTT
d_call: .; v_call: TRBV28; clone_size: once; j_call: TRBJ2-1; cdr3_aa: CASSSLDLFDNEQFF; cdr3_nt: TGTGCCAGCAGCTCCCTAGATCTTTTTGACAATGAGCAGTTCTTC
d_call: .; v_call: TRBV7-2; clone_size: .; j_call: TRBJ2-5; cdr3_aa: CASSLMTGLQETQYF; cdr3_nt: TGTGCCAGCAGCTTAATGACTGGACTGCAAGAGACCCAGTACTTC
d_call: TRBD2; v_call: TRBV6-5; clone_size: .; j_call: TRBJ2-2; cdr3_aa: CASSYPGLDGHGELFF; cdr3_nt: TGTGCCAGCAGTTACCCCGGACTAGACGGGCACGGGGAGCTGTTTTTT